The 31 T cell receptor beta chains given below trace back to one sample, sequenced in a study of cytomegalovirus exposure and HLA in healthy donors (dated by TCRdb to the late 2010s). Library preparation was by the immunoSEQ multiplex PCR assay. For the multiplex PCR, a mixture combining 60 forward primers for TCR Vbeta segments and 13 reverse primers for TCR Jbeta segments was used. The table comes from immuneACCESS by way of TCRdb, which keeps in-frame sequences with V and J called. Part of the clones is missing from these tables; in studies checked, under half for an unresolved V gene and the rest for unknown reasons. This sample comprises approximately 130,000 clones, more than 65% of them detected only once. The top ten hold under 3% of the sample. Sequencing was done on a sample of PBMCs. All receptors derive from an older woman in good health and CMV-seropositive.

The rearrangement uses TRBV28 and TRBJ2-2, with D possibly matching TRBD2 (5 bases). CDR1 is MDHEN, CDR2 SYDVKM, per germline. The CDR3 is made up of 17 amino acids. Trimming removed 4 bases from V and 0 bases from J, with 15 bases in between. The DNA of the CDR3 is TGTGCCAGCAGTTACCCGATCGGGATTACGAACACCGGGGAGCTGTTTTTT. Translating it yields CASSYPIGITNTGELFF.

The sample holds a few counts of this clone. The chain's CDR3 is CASGLGTGSNTEAFF. In DNA, the CDR3 is TGTGCTAGTGGTCTAGGGACAGGGAGTAACACTGAAGCTTTCTTT. This chain uses TRBV12-5 with TRBJ1-1; 9 positions agree with TRBD1. The CDR3 spans 15 residues. CDR1 and CDR2 from the germline V gene are LGHNT and FRNRAP. V shed 5 bases, J shed 2 bases, and the junction held 6 bases outside the gene matches. The variable domain in full, completed from reference TRBV12-5 and TRBJ1-1, reads DARVTQTPRHKVTEMGQEVTMRCQPILGHNTVFWYRQTMMQGLELLAYFRNRAPLDDSGMPKDRFSAEMPDATLATLKIQPSEPRDSAVYFCASGLGTGSNTEAFFGQGTRLTVV.

This chain joins TRBV27 and TRBJ1-1; D gene ambiguous. Trimming took 10 bases from V and 4 from J, leaving 16 bases between them. Germline lookup yields CDR1 MNHEY and CDR2 SMNVEV (reference sequence). The CDR3 is 13 amino acids. Written as DNA, the CDR3 is TGTGCCACTTCGCACGTGAGCGGCACTGAAGCTTTCTTT. Its protein is CATSHVSGTEAFF.

The chain recombines TRBV27 with TRBJ2-2; tentative D call: TRBD1 (6 bases). With 4 bases removed from V and 0 bases from J, the gap between germline ends came to 9 bases. Germline V gene sequence: CDR1 MNHEY, CDR2 SMNVEV (reference sequence). The CDR3 consists of 15 residues. CDR3 nucleotide sequence: TGTGCCAGCAGTTCGGGACAAACGAACACCGGGGAGCTGTTTTTT. It translates to CASSSGQTNTGELFF.

V and J are TRBV7-6 and TRBJ2-1, with a possible D match to TRBD1 (6 bases). Per germline, CDR1 SGHVS and CDR2 FNYEAQ. The CDR3 extends over 13 amino acids. Trimming removed 5 bases from V and 8 bases from J, with 13 bases in between. The CDR3 reads CASSTTGYDEQFF. The CDR3 coding sequence is TGTGCCAGCAGCACCACAGGGTACGATGAGCAGTTCTTC.

The V gene is TRBV9, the J gene TRBJ2-5; TRBD1 matches 8 bases. Per germline, CDR1 SGDLS and CDR2 YYNGEE. V trimming: 0 bases; J trimming: 2 bases; junction bases outside the gene matches: 0. This CDR3 is 14 amino acids long. The CDR3 protein is CASSVGQGQETQYF. The CDR3 region has the DNA TGTGCCAGCAGCGTAGGACAGGGGCAAGAGACCCAGTACTTC.

The sample holds one count of this clone. V and J are TRBV18 and TRBJ2-7, with D maybe TRBD1 (5 bases). Germline V gene lookup returns CDR1 KGHSH and CDR2 LQKENI. The CDR3 sequence is 13 residues long. V gave up 3 bases and J gave up 2 bases, with 8 bases separating them. CDR3 in DNA: TGTGCCAGCTCACCGGCACAGGCCTACGAGCAGTACTTC. It encodes CASSPAQAYEQYF.

CDR3 in amino acids: CASSVELAGYNEQFF. CDR3 sequence (DNA): TGTGCCAGCAGCGTAGAACTAGCGGGTTACAATGAGCAGTTCTTC. V usage is TRBV9 and J usage is TRBJ2-1, with 9 bases aligning to TRBD2. V shed 0 bases, J shed 4 bases, and the junction held 2 bases outside the gene matches. CDR3 length: 15 amino acids. The V gene's germline CDR1 is SGDLS and CDR2 YYNGEE.

This clone has a single count. V and J are TRBV6-5 and TRBJ2-4; 9 nucleotides line up with TRBD1. Per germline, CDR1 MNHEY and CDR2 SVGAGI. J gave up 3 bases and V 4 bases, and 7 bases lay outside the gene matches. The CDR3 length is 16 residues. DNA of the CDR3: TGTGCCAGCAGTTCCTGGGACAGGGAAGGCAAAAACATTCAGTACTTC. Its translation is CASSSWDREGKNIQYF.

The chain links TRBV29-1 to TRBJ1-4, with D possibly TRBD1 on 5 matching bases. V gave up 2 bases and J gave up 8 bases, with 12 bases separating them. This CDR3 has 13 residues. Germline assignment: CDR1 SQVTM and CDR2 ANQGSEA. The CDR3, as DNA: TGCAGCGTTGAAAACAGGTTCGACGAAAAACTGTTTTTT. Translating gives CSVENRFDEKLFF.

In its sample, this clone was seen a few times. The rearrangement joins TRBV5-1 to TRBJ2-2; D perhaps matches TRBD2 (5 bases). This CDR3 comprises 13 residues. Trimming shortened V by 7 bases and J by 7 bases, and 14 bases separated the two germline ends. In germline, CDR1 is SGHRS, CDR2 YFSETQ. CDR3 DNA: TGCGCCAGCCCCGGTATCGAGGGCGGGGAGCTGTTTTTT. Its protein is CASPGIEGGELFF.

This clone was seen only a few times. The chain carries TRBV5-1 and TRBJ2-3, with TRBD2 matching over 14 bases. Germline CDR1 and CDR2: SGHRS and YFSETQ. V lost 6 bases, J lost 4 bases, and 4 bases stayed unmatched. This CDR3 is 15 amino acids long. The CDR3 nucleotides are TGCGCCAGCACCCGACTAGCGGGGGGGCCAGATACGCAGTATTTT. Its translation is CASTRLAGGPDTQYF.

V is TRBV6-6 and J is TRBJ1-1; TRBD1 agrees at 8 bases. The V and J ends lost 0 bases and 0 bases, in that order; junction bases with no gene match: 3. CDR3 size: 16 residues. Germline V lookup: CDR1 MNHNY, CDR2 SVGAGI (reference sequence). The CDR3 protein is CASSYSGQGMNTEAFF. The DNA of the CDR3 is TGTGCCAGCAGTTACTCAGGACAGGGCATGAACACTGAAGCTTTCTTT.

J is TRBJ2-5 and V is TRBV19; unclear D gene. The CDR3 length is 15 residues. The V end lost 0 bases, the J end lost 4 bases, and 12 bases lay between the germline ends. The V gene's germline CDR1 is LNHDA and CDR2 SQIVND (reference sequence). CDR3 in amino acids: CASSIDLRVRETQYF. CDR3 coding DNA: TGTGCCAGTAGTATAGATCTACGGGTGCGAGAGACCCAGTACTTC.

The chain employs TRBV6-5 and TRBJ1-1, with D tentatively TRBD1 (6 bases). This CDR3 contains 16 residues. The germline V gene encodes CDR1 MNHEY and CDR2 SVGAGI. Between the trimmed V and J ends, which lost 4 bases and 2 bases, there was a span of 17 bases. CDR3 nucleotides: TGTGCCAGCAGTTCAGGCCCCAGGGGACGCAACACTGAAGCTTTCTTT. Amino acid sequence: CASSSGPRGRNTEAFF.

This chain uses TRBV5-4 with TRBJ1-4, with D uncertain. CDR1 is SGHNT, CDR2 YYREEE, per germline (reference sequence). Trimming shortened V by 2 bases and J by 3 bases, and 14 bases separated the two germline ends. The CDR3 runs to 16 residues. CDR3 bases: TGTGCCAGCAGCTTAGAAGGAGGAAGGGCTAATGAAAAACTGTTTTTT. Residues: CASSLEGGRANEKLFF.

The chain links TRBV4-1 to TRBJ2-1, with TRBD2 identical over 9 bases. CDR1 is MGHRA, CDR2 YSYEKL, per germline. The junction had 4 bases not matched to a gene; V was cut back by 3 bases and J by 4 bases. The CDR3 contains 15 residues. Here the CDR3 DNA reads TGCGCCAGCAGCCAGGGGGCGGGGGGGTACAATGAGCAGTTCTTC. It specifies CASSQGAGGYNEQFF.

This chain links TRBV7-2 with TRBJ1-2; D remains ambiguous. This CDR3 has 15 residues. The germline gives CDR1 SGHTA, CDR2 FQGNSA. Trimming shortened V by 2 bases and J by 0 bases, and 10 bases separated the two germline ends. The CDR3 protein is CASSLYHTSNYGYTF. CDR3 nucleotides: TGTGCCAGCAGCTTATATCACACCTCTAACTATGGCTACACCTTC.

The rearrangement uses TRBV6-5 and TRBJ1-2; 8 bases align to TRBD1. The V gene's germline CDR1 is MNHEY and CDR2 SVGAGI. The CDR3 has 14 residues. V lost 5 bases, J lost 4 bases, and 6 bases stayed unmatched. The CDR3 region has the DNA TGTGCCAGCAGTCACCCAGGGGGCGCCTATGGCTACACCTTC. Its translation: CASSHPGGAYGYTF.

The chain recombines TRBV14 with TRBJ2-7, with D possibly matching TRBD2 (6 bases). The CDR3 runs 15 residues. The germline V gene encodes CDR1 SGHDN and CDR2 FVKESK. The V end was cut by 4 bases, the J end by 3 bases, with 16 bases between. This CDR3 reads CASSRWVGGSYEQYF. The CDR3 DNA reads as TGTGCCAGCAGCCGGTGGGTGGGAGGTAGCTACGAGCAGTACTTC.

This clone was detected only once. The rearrangement links TRBV5-1 to TRBJ2-5; possibly TRBD1 for D (5 bases). The V gene lost 0 bases and the J gene lost 5 bases, with 11 bases spanning the gap. Germline loops: CDR1 SGHRS, CDR2 YFSETQ. The CDR3 has 14 amino acids. The CDR3 nucleotides are TGCGCCAGCAGCTTGGGCGGAAAGGGGGAGACCCAGTACTTC. Amino acid sequence: CASSLGGKGETQYF.

The chain couples TRBV11-3 to TRBJ2-1, with a weak D call TRBD1 (5 bases). The germline V gene encodes CDR1 SGHNT and CDR2 YENEEA. V shed 0 bases and J shed 10 bases, with 10 bases lying between them. This CDR3 has 13 amino acids. The CDR3 is CASSLDAWGEQFF. The CDR3 bases are TGTGCCAGCAGCTTAGATGCGTGGGGCGAGCAGTTCTTC.

The chain joins TRBV7-6 to TRBJ2-7; weak D call: TRBD1 (7 bases). Trimming cost V 5 bases and J 3 bases, with 17 bases left between them. This CDR3 has 15 amino acids. The germline CDR1 and CDR2 sequences are SGHVS and FNYEAQ. CDR3 nucleotides: TGTGCCAGCAGCGGAGGGGACAGCGTTAGCTACGAGCAGTACTTC. It specifies CASSGGDSVSYEQYF.

The chain has TRBV19 and TRBJ2-7; 7 bases line up with TRBD1. From germline, CDR1 is LNHDA and CDR2 SQIVND (reference sequence). J was trimmed by 1 base and V by 10 bases; bases with no gene match: 10. This CDR3 region has 14 residues. CDR3 amino acids: CATLDRDRSYEQYF. CDR3 DNA: TGTGCCACGTTAGACCGGGACAGATCCTACGAGCAGTACTTC.

This clone has just a few counts. The chain recombines TRBV6-1 with TRBJ2-5; D unclear. The J call is doubtful: the DNA matches TRBJ2-7 better. The CDR3 spans 14 residues. Germline assignment: CDR1 MNHNS and CDR2 SASEGT. This CDR3 is CASSEEAGPYEQYF. The CDR3 DNA follows: TGTGCCAGCAGTGAAGAGGCAGGCCCCTACGAGCAGTACTTC.

This chain uses TRBV9 with TRBJ1-2, with 11 nucleotides matching TRBD1. Germline trimming cut 4 bases from V and 1 base from J; bases unmatched to any gene: 6. The CDR3 loop spans 16 amino acids. Germline V gene data show CDR1 as SGDLS and CDR2 as YYNGEE. The CDR3 sequence: CASSIRGQGGNYGYTF. CDR3 coding DNA: TGTGCCAGCAGCATAAGGGGACAGGGGGGTAACTATGGCTACACCTTC.

This clone was detected once. The chain is built from TRBV5-7 and TRBJ2-7; perhaps TRBD1 as D (5 bases). TRBV5-7 is given ORF status, its function remaining uncertain. CDR3 length: 14 residues. The ends were cut back, 3 bases at V and 3 bases at J, with 13 bases in the middle. The CDR3 DNA reads as TGTGCCAGCAGCTGTGGTAGACAGTTCTACGAGCAGTACTTC. Amino acid sequence: CASSCGRQFYEQYF.

The chain has TRBV5-6 and TRBJ1-1; D call uncertain. This CDR3 spans 16 amino acids. The V gene lost 0 bases and the J gene lost 0 bases, with 12 bases spanning the gap. CDR1 SGHDT and CDR2 YYEEEE come from the germline V gene. CDR3 sequence reads: CASSLEQSIMNTEAFF. CDR3 coding DNA: TGTGCCAGCAGCTTGGAACAGAGTATCATGAACACTGAAGCTTTCTTT. Full variable domain (missing parts from reference TRBV5-6 and TRBJ1-1): DAGVTQSPTHLIKTRGQQVTLRCSPKSGHDTVSWYQQALGQGPQFIFQYYEEEERQRGNFPDRFSGHQFPNYSSELNVNALLLGDSALYLCASSLEQSIMNTEAFFGQGTRLTVV.

The V and J genes are TRBV7-2 and TRBJ1-5; 9 nucleotides line up with TRBD1. This CDR3 has 15 amino acids. CDR1 and CDR2 from the germline V gene are SGHTA and FQGNSA. V was pared by 5 bases and J by 1 base, with 3 bases of the junction left unmatched. In DNA, the CDR3 is TGTGCCAGCAGCCGGACAGGGGTAAGCAATCAGCCCCAGCATTTT. Translating it yields CASSRTGVSNQPQHF.

V and J are TRBV6-5 and TRBJ1-2; 9 nucleotides match TRBD1. Germline CDR1 MNHEY, CDR2 SVGAGI. CDR3 length: 14 amino acids. J was trimmed by 9 bases and V by 6 bases; bases with no gene match: 11. Here the CDR3 reads CASRPPGQGLRYTF. CDR3 nucleotides: TGTGCCAGCAGACCCCCGGGACAGGGCCTCCGCTACACCTTC.

To note about this clone: In the same sample, other DNA sequences code for this CDR3. V usage is TRBV7-9 and J usage is TRBJ2-7, with a weak D call TRBD1 (6 bases). Trimming took 3 bases from V and 3 from J, leaving 12 bases between them. This CDR3 has 14 amino acids. Germline CDR1 SEHNR, CDR2 FQNEAQ (reference sequence). CDR3 sequence reads: CASSFGRDNYEQYF. CDR3 DNA: TGTGCCAGCAGCTTCGGACGGGACAACTACGAGCAGTACTTC.